Sequencing of this T cell receptor beta chain was carried out in a study of high-grade serous ovarian cancer treatment subgroups. Tumor samples were taken before definitive surgery or chemotherapy. As concerns this clone: The antigen is not known.

Study-level points and caveats: Same-patient tumor repertoires overlapped at about 0.11 to 0.8; different patients barely overlapped.

This CDR3 comprises 14 residues. Germline V gene sequence: CDR1 LNHDA, CDR2 SQIVND (reference sequence). Losses at the gene ends were 3 bases for V and 5 bases for J; bases not matched to a gene: 6. The assay was immunoSEQ multiplex PCR, and TCRdb's table has in-frame clones only and misses some. Counted here are under 7,000 clones, 55% to 75% occurring once; the ten biggest clones make up more than 7.5%. The V call is TRBV19, the J call TRBJ1-1; 7 nucleotides line up with TRBD1. The receptor was isolated from a human donor with high-grade serous ovarian cancer. Sequencing was performed on tumor tissue. The CDR3 bases are TGTGCCAGTAGTATTGGCAGGGGGGAGACTGAAGCTTTCTTT. Translating gives CASSIGRGETEAFF.